The clone carrying this TCR beta chain was found a few times. A junction boundary mismatches the germline segment, possibly from a read error. The use of a sample-barcoded 5' primer and a J-beta primer mix characterized a second PCR of roughly 6 to 11 cycles. TCRdb recomputed calls from the 5' RACE reads with MiXCR, one row per CDR3 protein. The sample shows some 890,000 distinct CDR3 sequences, 25% to 30% of them seen only once. This entry belongs to a study of blood T cells in healthy people across ages. The draw of peripheral blood yielded roughly 10 milliliters from each donor. This CDR3 has 16 residues. Looked up from germline, CDR1 is DFQATT and CDR2 is SNEGSKA (reference sequence). These data also featured in a second study, about T cells of mothers and their children. From that second work: A few healthy Caucasian mothers and their six children were the donors. In unrelated and related pairs, TCR recombination output is shaped in a similar way by thymic selection.

This TCR was recovered from a woman in her forties in good health. The rearrangement uses TRBV20-1 and TRBJ2-6; D is perhaps TRBD2 (7 bases). Material: blood. CDR3 loop: CSAKGRGLNFANVRTF. CDR3 DNA: TGCAGTGCTAAAGGGCGGGGGCTCAACTTCGCCAACGTCCGGACTTTC.